This TCR beta chain was profiled in a study of blood T cell repertoires in COVID-19. Study-level background: Samples representing acute and convalescent COVID-19 were sourced from the United States, Italy and Spain. T cells, B-cell-depleted T cells, or PBMCs supplied cDNA or gDNA.

Original data processing: Amplification of reference gene primers provided the estimated nucleated cell counts. Data came from immunoSEQ multiplex PCR; TCRdb stores just in-frame clones and leaves some out. Clone size and V and J calls were adopted from that table, with D and trimming inferred from the DNA. This table has around 250,000 clones, about nine tenths appearing once. The CDR3 loop spans 15 amino acids. CDR1 SEHNR and CDR2 FQNEAQ come from the germline V gene (reference sequence). The V end lost 1 base, the J end lost 3 bases, and 9 bases lay between the germline ends. The TCR was taken from a man aged 50-59 years who had been exposed to COVID-19. The source material was PBMCs or T cells enriched from blood (not recorded which). The V and J genes are TRBV7-9 and TRBJ2-2; D unresolved. The CDR3 here is CASSLGGSYTGELFF. CDR3 sequence (DNA): TGTGCCAGCAGCTTAGGAGGCAGCTACACCGGGGAGCTGTTTTTT.